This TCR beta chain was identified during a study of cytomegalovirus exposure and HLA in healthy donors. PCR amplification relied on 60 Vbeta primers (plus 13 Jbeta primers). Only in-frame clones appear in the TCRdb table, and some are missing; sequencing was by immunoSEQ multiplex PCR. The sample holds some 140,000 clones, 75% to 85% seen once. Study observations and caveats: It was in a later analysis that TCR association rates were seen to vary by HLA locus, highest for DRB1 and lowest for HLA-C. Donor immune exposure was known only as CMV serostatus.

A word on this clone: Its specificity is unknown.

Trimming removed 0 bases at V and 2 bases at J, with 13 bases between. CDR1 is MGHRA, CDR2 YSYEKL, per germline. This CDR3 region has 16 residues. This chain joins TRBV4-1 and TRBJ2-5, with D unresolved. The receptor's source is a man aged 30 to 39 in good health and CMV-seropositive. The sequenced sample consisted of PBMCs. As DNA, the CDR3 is TGCGCCAGCAGCCAAGACCCAGGATTTATACAAGAGACCCAGTACTTC. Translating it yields CASSQDPGFIQETQYF.